The entry below gives a single TCR beta chain sequence along with its context. Assay: immunoSEQ multiplex PCR; the TCRdb copy retains only in-frame clones and omits some. The table has about 76,000 clones, roughly four fifths seen once; the top ten hold under 35%. This record comes from a study of blood T cell repertoires in COVID-19. For the study at large: PBMCs, B-cell-depleted T cells, or T cells provided the cDNA or gDNA that made up the material.

V gave up 4 bases and J gave up 2 bases, with 18 bases separating them. CDR3 length equals 16 residues. Germline V gene sequence: CDR1 MNHNS, CDR2 SASEGT. The origin of this receptor is a human donor in a cohort sampled during active COVID-19. The chain links TRBV6-1 to TRBJ2-7; perhaps TRBD1 as D (5 bases). Sequencing was done on a sample of peripheral blood. The DNA for the CDR3 is TGTGCCAGCAGTGGAGCGACAGAAGAAAGGGCCTACGAGCAGTACTTC. This translates into CASSGATEERAYEQYF.